This T cell receptor (beta chain) was profiled in a study of blood T cell repertoires in COVID-19 (dated by TCRdb to 2020 to 2022). About the full investigation: Samples from collaborators originated in the United States, Italy and Spain and spanned both the acute and convalescent phases of COVID-19. Where HLA class I and class II types were available, the types were taken from metadata supplied by the sample provider, not from assay-based typing. The samples were drawn from the first 160 participants of the ongoing ImmuneRACE study and from under 1,500 subjects provided by 6 global collaborators. Deeply sampled blood TCRbeta repertoires from subjects exposed to, actively infected with, or recovered from COVID-19 were included in the dataset. The material from the prospective study consisted of cDNA or gDNA derived from T cells, B-cell-depleted T cells, or PBMCs. A freely available public database, intended as a resource for researchers studying the immune response to SARS-CoV-2, is where the repertoires were released. A de-identified subject ID, COVID-19 status, age in years and sex were almost always included in the sample metadata. Summary of the overall study and its limitations: The quantity of clinical and demographic metadata differed by source and by participant and was supplied without curation.

Collaborating institutions collected whole blood in K2EDTA tubes following their own protocols. For TCRbeta analysis, collaborators shipped samples as frozen whole blood, isolated PBMCs, or DNA extracted from either of those sample types. TCRbeta CDR3 regions were amplified from genomic DNA by means of the immunoSEQ Assay, a bias-controlled multiplex PCR. The authors' analysis ran thus. Within the assay, amplification of reference gene primers was used to estimate how many nucleated cells each sample contained. Sequence reads were collapsed and filtered to measure the absolute abundance of every unique TCRbeta CDR3 rearrangement. For each sample, productive Simpson clonality was calculated as the square root of Simpson's diversity index across productive rearrangements. TCRdb carries this immuneACCESS record with in-frame sequences only. Its versions omit some clonotypes, under half of them owing to an unresolved V gene in the studies checked, with the rest unexplained. D and trimming come from the DNA, and the V and J calls and clone size come from that table. The sample table holds roughly 150,000 clones, of which more than 85% were seen once. Of the sample, over 5% falls within the top ten clones.

This clone was counted a single time. Its antigen remains unidentified. The record has no base qualities; no much larger clone is one base away. The V end gives up 6 bases and the J end 3 bases, leaving 4 bases in the junction not matched to a gene. Per the germline V gene, SNHLY is the CDR1 and FYNNEI is the CDR2. There are 13 amino acids in the CDR3, from cysteine to phenylalanine inclusive. Only the CDR3 region is kept as DNA, spanning 39 bases read in frame from base 1. This sequence uses TRBV2 and TRBJ2-5, with 7 central nucleotides matching TRBD2. Source material: peripheral blood. The sequence came from a human donor in a cohort sampled during active COVID-19. The nucleotide sequence is given as TGTGCCAGCAGCGGACTAGATGAAGAGACCCAGTACTTC. This codes for CASSGLDEETQYF.